The 14 T cell receptor beta chains below were found in one sample sequenced in a study of beta chain features in type 1 diabetes. Every bit of the isolated RNA underwent reverse transcription, so sequencing read expressed TCRB transcripts. Assay used: immunoSEQ multiplex PCR; TCRdb lists only in-frame clones, some missing. The sample has about 150,000 clones, more than 9.5% seen once. Specimen: central memory CD4+ T cells from blood. The receptors here all came from a man aged 18 to 35 in good health.

CDR3 amino acids: CASSQDPQTDTQYF. The CDR3 region has the DNA TGTGCCAGCAGCCAAGATCCCCAGACAGATACGCAGTATTTT. The chain is built from TRBV4-2 and TRBJ2-3, with D uncertain. CDR3 length: 14 amino acids. The germline V gene encodes CDR1 LGHNA and CDR2 YNFKEQ. Trimming took 0 bases from V and 3 from J, leaving 7 bases between them.

The chain uses TRBV5-1 and TRBJ2-7; D may be TRBD2 (6 bases). This CDR3 region has 14 residues. Trimming cost V 0 bases and J 4 bases, with 11 bases left between them. Germline V gene lookup returns CDR1 SGHRS and CDR2 YFSETQ. The CDR3 sequence is CASSLAGGTYEQYF. The DNA for the CDR3 is TGCGCCAGCAGCTTGGCCGGGGGAACTTACGAGCAGTACTTC.

V and J are TRBV6-5 and TRBJ2-7; 8 bases agree with TRBD2. CDR3 length equals 15 residues. V was pared by 0 bases and J by 3 bases, with 4 bases of the junction left unmatched. CDR1 and CDR2 from the germline V gene are MNHEY and SVGAGI. CDR3 loop: CASSYSLAVSYEQYF. The CDR3 DNA sequence: TGTGCCAGCAGTTACTCACTAGCGGTGAGCTACGAGCAGTACTTC.

This clone was counted a few times. The V and J genes are TRBV18 and TRBJ2-5; D is possibly TRBD1 (5 bases). V was pared by 2 bases and J by 4 bases, with 8 bases between. This CDR3 has 13 residues. CDR1 and CDR2 from the germline V gene are KGHSH and LQKENI. Here the CDR3 DNA reads TGTGCCAGCTCACCAGGGGCAGCAGAGACCCAGTACTTC. It specifies CASSPGAAETQYF.

The rearrangement uses TRBV5-1 and TRBJ2-5; D unresolved. Between the trimmed V and J ends, which lost 1 base and 2 bases, there was a span of 9 bases. The length of the CDR3 is 14 residues. In germline, CDR1 is SGHRS, CDR2 YFSETQ. The CDR3 bases are TGCGCCAGCAGCTTGCCGGACCTACAAGAGACCCAGTACTTC. Protein product: CASSLPDLQETQYF. The whole variable domain, remainder taken from reference TRBV5-1 and TRBJ2-5, is KAGVTQTPRYLIKTRGQQVTLSCSPISGHRSVSWYQQTPGQGLQFLFEYFSETQRNKGNFPGRFSGRQFSNSRSEMNVSTLELGDSALYLCASSLPDLQETQYFGPGTRLLVL.

This clone was seen repeatedly, ten times or more. The chain carries TRBV11-1 and TRBJ2-5, with TRBD1 identical over 7 bases. The junction had 4 bases not matched to a gene; V was cut back by 6 bases and J by 3 bases. The CDR3 consists of 13 residues. Germline assignment: CDR1 SGHAT and CDR2 FQDESV (reference sequence). Written as DNA, the CDR3 is TGTGCCAGCAGAACCGGGACAGAAGAGACCCAGTACTTC. Its protein product is CASRTGTEETQYF. Filled out from reference TRBV11-1 and TRBJ2-5, the complete variable domain reads EAEVAQSPRYKITEKSQAVAFWCDPISGHATLYWYRQILGQGPELLVQFQDESVVDDSQLPKDRFSAERLKGVDSTLKIQPAELGDSAMYLCASRTGTEETQYFGPGTRLLVL.

This clone was found many times. The chain couples TRBV11-1 to TRBJ2-1; TRBD2 matches at 11 bases. Per germline, CDR1 SGHAT and CDR2 FQDESV (reference sequence). With 7 bases clipped from V and 3 bases from J, the junction kept 2 bases outside the gene matches. This CDR3 comprises 14 residues. The CDR3 reads CASTTSGSYNEQFF. CDR3 in DNA: TGTGCCAGCACAACTAGCGGGAGCTACAATGAGCAGTTCTTC. Filled out from reference TRBV11-1 and TRBJ2-1, the complete variable domain reads EAEVAQSPRYKITEKSQAVAFWCDPISGHATLYWYRQILGQGPELLVQFQDESVVDDSQLPKDRFSAERLKGVDSTLKIQPAELGDSAMYLCASTTSGSYNEQFFGPGTRLTVL.

Of note for this clone: In this CDR3 the conserved last residue, phenylalanine or tryptophan, is missing, so a read error is likely. The V and J genes are TRBV28 and TRBJ2-3; D may be TRBD1 (6 bases). Per germline, CDR1 MDHEN and CDR2 SYDVKM. CDR3 length: 17 residues. Trimming removed 1 base at V and 4 bases at J, with 18 bases between. Written as DNA, the CDR3 is TGTGCCAGCAGTTTATTCCTGGGGGCAGGGAACGCAGATACGCAGTATCTT. Translated: CASSLFLGAGNADTQYL.

This clone was seen a handful of times. The chain employs TRBV9 and TRBJ2-5, with unresolved D. From germline, CDR1 is SGDLS and CDR2 YYNGEE. V dropped 4 bases and J dropped 5 bases, with 15 bases sitting between them. CDR3 length: 14 amino acids. The CDR3 spells CASSPYSEGETQYF. In nucleotides, the CDR3 is TGTGCCAGCAGCCCATATAGTGAAGGCGAGACCCAGTACTTC.

This clone occurred a few times. The sample has other DNA sequences that encode this CDR3 too. The chain recombines TRBV29-1 with TRBJ2-6; D not certain. CDR3 length: 15 residues. V gave up 5 bases and J gave up 4 bases, with 15 bases separating them. Germline CDR1 is SQVTM and CDR2 is ANQGSEA. As DNA, the CDR3 is TGCAGCGTTAAGCATGTGGTTGCGGGGGCCAACGTCCTGACTTTC. Protein product: CSVKHVVAGANVLTF.

The chain recombines TRBV9 with TRBJ1-5; D is unclear. Germline values: CDR1 SGDLS, CDR2 YYNGEE. This CDR3 is built from 15 residues. V shed 2 bases and J shed 0 bases, with 9 bases lying between them. CDR3 loop: CASSVSGNSNQPQHF. The CDR3 DNA reads as TGTGCCAGCAGCGTTTCGGGCAATAGCAATCAGCCCCAGCATTTT.

This sequence joins TRBV7-3 and TRBJ2-2; perhaps TRBD1 as D (6 bases). The CDR3 is 16 residues long. The V end lost 5 bases, the J end lost 0 bases, and 13 bases lay between the germline ends. The V gene's germline CDR1 is SGHTA and CDR2 FQGTGA. The CDR3 bases are TGTGCCAGCAGCCGGGACAATTTGGCGAACACCGGGGAGCTGTTTTTT. It codes for CASSRDNLANTGELFF.

The sample holds a few counts of this clone. The chain employs TRBV10-3 and TRBJ2-7; D may be TRBD1 (6 bases). The CDR3 is 14 residues long. CDR1 is ENHRY, CDR2 SYGVKD, per germline. Deletions cut 0 bases from V and 5 bases from J, with 11 bases between. The CDR3 reads CAISESKNRDEQYF. In DNA, the CDR3 is TGTGCCATCAGTGAGTCCAAAAACAGGGACGAGCAGTACTTC.

V usage is TRBV10-3 and J usage is TRBJ2-2, with 8 bases aligning to TRBD2. This CDR3 spans 15 amino acids. Trimming cost V 11 bases and J 3 bases; bases outside gene matches: 11. Germline V gene sequence: CDR1 ENHRY, CDR2 SYGVKD. CDR3 region: CAGRGGTRDTGELFF. CDR3 DNA sequence: TGTGCCGGCAGGGGCGGGACTAGAGACACCGGGGAGCTGTTTTTT.